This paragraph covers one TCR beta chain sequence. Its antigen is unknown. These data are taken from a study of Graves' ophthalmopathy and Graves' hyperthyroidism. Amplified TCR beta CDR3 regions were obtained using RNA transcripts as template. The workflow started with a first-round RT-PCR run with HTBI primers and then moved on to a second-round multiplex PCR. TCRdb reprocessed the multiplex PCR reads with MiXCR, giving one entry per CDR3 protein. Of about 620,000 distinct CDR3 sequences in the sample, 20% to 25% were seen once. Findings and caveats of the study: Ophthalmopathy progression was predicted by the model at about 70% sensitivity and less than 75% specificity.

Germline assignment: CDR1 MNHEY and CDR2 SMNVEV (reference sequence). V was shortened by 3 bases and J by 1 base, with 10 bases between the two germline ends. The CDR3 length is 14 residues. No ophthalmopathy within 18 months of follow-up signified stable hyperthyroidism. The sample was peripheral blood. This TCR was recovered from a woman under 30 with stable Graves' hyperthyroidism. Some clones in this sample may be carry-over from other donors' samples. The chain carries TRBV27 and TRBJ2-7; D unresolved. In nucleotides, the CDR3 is TGTGCCAGCAGTTTTGGCACCATGTCCTACGAGCAGTACTTC. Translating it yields CASSFGTMSYEQYF.